Below are 29 T cell receptor beta chains sequenced from a single sample in a study of T-cell memory formation after mild COVID-19. Each CDR3 protein gets one entry after TCRdb re-called the 5' RACE reads with MiXCR. The sample includes roughly 52,000 distinct CDR3 sequences, over 7.5% of them seen just once. Sequences were obtained from PBMCs or a T cell subset sorted from them (not recorded which). These receptors all come from a man in his late teens or twenties who had mild COVID-19 (a few samples of this study predate the infection). Cell type and time point are not known.

The chain employs TRBV20-1 and TRBJ1-5; maybe TRBD1 (5 bases). This CDR3 spans 13 amino acids. In germline, CDR1 is DFQATT, CDR2 SNEGSKA (reference sequence). The ends were cut back, 7 bases at V and 2 bases at J, with 12 bases in the middle. CDR3 nucleotide sequence: TGCAGTGTGGGGGAGGACGGCAATCAGCCCCAGCATTTT. Translating it yields CSVGEDGNQPQHF.

This clonotype has only a few counts. This chain uses TRBV18 with TRBJ2-3; D gene unclear. This CDR3 is built from 13 residues. Between the trimmed V and J ends, which lost 2 bases and 4 bases, there was a span of 7 bases. The germline CDR1 and CDR2 sequences are KGHSH and LQKENI. The CDR3, as DNA: TGTGCCAGCTCACCAACAGTAGCAGATACGCAGTATTTT. It is translated as CASSPTVADTQYF. Using reference TRBV18 and TRBJ2-3 for the parts outside the CDR3, the full variable domain is NAGVMQNPRHLVRRRGQEARLRCSPMKGHSHVYWYRQLPEEGLKFMVYLQKENIIDESGMPKERFSAEFPKEGPSILRIQQVVRGDSAAYFCASSPTVADTQYFGPGTRLTVL.

The gene calls are TRBV6-5 and TRBJ2-3; 11 positions match TRBD2. The V and J ends lost 3 bases and 4 bases, in that order; junction bases with no gene match: 9. Germline CDR1 reads MNHEY; CDR2 reads SVGAGI. The CDR3 totals 17 residues. CDR3 coding DNA: TGTGCCAGCAGTTATGATCCGCTAGCGGGGGGTTCAGATACGCAGTATTTT. Residues: CASSYDPLAGGSDTQYF.

This clonotype was picked up many times. The CDR3 region is CSVEEGPTDTQYF. The DNA of the CDR3 is TGCAGCGTTGAAGAAGGACCCACAGATACGCAGTATTTT. V gene TRBV29-1 combines with J gene TRBJ2-3, with D unresolved. V was clipped by 0 bases and J by 2 bases, with 6 bases between them. This CDR3 spans 13 amino acids. Germline V gives CDR1 SQVTM, CDR2 ANQGSEA.

The rearrangement uses TRBV30 and TRBJ2-5; D is uncertain. Germline V CDR1 and CDR2: GTSNPN, SVGIG (reference sequence). V was shortened by 2 bases and J by 2 bases, with 6 bases between the two germline ends. The CDR3 is 12 amino acids. CDR3 sequence reads: CAWSIGQETQYF. CDR3 bases: TGTGCCTGGAGTATAGGGCAAGAGACCCAGTACTTC.

The rearrangement joins TRBV4-1 to TRBJ1-2, with D possibly TRBD1 on 5 matching bases. V was pared by 3 bases and J by 3 bases, with 14 bases between. The CDR3 extends over 15 amino acids. Germline V lookup: CDR1 MGHRA, CDR2 YSYEKL. CDR3 in amino acids: CASSHSRDGDYGYTF. The CDR3 bases are TGCGCCAGCAGCCATTCCCGGGACGGAGACTATGGCTACACCTTC.

By share of the sample, this clonotype is medium-sized. The chain carries TRBV5-1 and TRBJ2-1; D is possibly TRBD2 (7 bases). Trimming removed 6 bases from V and 2 bases from J, with 15 bases in between. The CDR3 totals 15 residues. Germline CDR1 SGHRS, CDR2 YFSETQ. CDR3 residues: CASNPEGGAYNEQFF. CDR3 coding DNA: TGCGCCAGCAACCCGGAGGGGGGGGCCTACAATGAGCAGTTCTTC.

This chain uses TRBV12-5 with TRBJ2-7; no clear D. The CDR3 sequence is 13 residues long. Germline V gene lookup returns CDR1 LGHNT and CDR2 FRNRAP. V lost 11 bases and J lost 0, with 14 bases in between. CDR3 sequence reads: CASAPVLSYEQYF. For the CDR3, the DNA is TGTGCTTCGGCCCCGGTCCTCTCCTACGAGCAGTACTTC.

In its sample, this clonotype was seen a few times. The V gene is TRBV6-5, the J gene TRBJ1-1; maybe TRBD1 (6 bases). The length of the CDR3 is 15 residues. Germline values: CDR1 MNHEY, CDR2 SVGAGI. The ends were cut back, 2 bases at V and 3 bases at J, with 13 bases in the middle. The CDR3 nucleotides read TGTGCCAGCAGTTACGGGTTCAGGGGAGACACTGAAGCTTTCTTT. Translated, it gives CASSYGFRGDTEAFF.

This clonotype was recorded a few times. The V and J genes are TRBV12-3 or TRBV12-4 and TRBJ2-1; D uncertain. The CDR3 runs to 12 residues. V was clipped by 6 bases and J by 9 bases, with 12 bases between them. The CDR3: CASSPNTVEQFF. Written as DNA, the CDR3 is TGTGCCAGCAGCCCGAACACCGTTGAGCAGTTCTTC.

The chain has TRBV20-1 and TRBJ2-5; possibly TRBD2 for D (6 bases). CDR1 and CDR2 from the germline V gene are DFQATT and SNEGSKA (reference sequence). V dropped 6 bases and J dropped 1 base, with 18 bases sitting between them. The CDR3 contains 15 residues. DNA for the CDR3: TGCAGTGCCGTTCCCTCAGCGGGCCCCCAAGAGACCCAGTACTTC. This codes for CSAVPSAGPQETQYF.

Many counts were recorded for this clonotype. V is TRBV19 and J is TRBJ2-7; no clear D gene. The CDR3 length is 15 residues. Trimming removed 2 bases at V and 6 bases at J, with 17 bases between. Germline V gene lookup returns CDR1 LNHDA and CDR2 SQIVND (reference sequence). The CDR3 nucleotides read TGTGCCAGTAGTATACCCAGGCCGCTAAAGTGCGAGCAGTACGTC. Protein: CASSIPRPLKCEQYV.

The gene calls are TRBV21-1 and TRBJ2-7; TRBD1 is taken as the D call from the table, unchecked against the DNA. TRBV21-1 is flagged as a pseudogene. The CDR3 loop spans 18 amino acids. The DNA of the CDR3 is TGTGCCAGCAGCTTTTGGGCGCGGGCGGGGGCCACCTCCTACGAGCAGTACGTC. Translated: CASSFWARAGATSYEQYV.

The chain is built from TRBV27 and TRBJ1-1; D is ambiguous. The CDR3 totals 13 residues. V was cut by 6 bases and J by 5 bases, with 13 bases left in between. Looked up from germline, CDR1 is MNHEY and CDR2 is SMNVEV (reference sequence). Here the CDR3 DNA reads TGTGCCAGCAGCCCACCGGCGGGAACTGAAGCTTTCTTT. This translates into CASSPPAGTEAFF.

There are a few counts of this clonotype. V usage is TRBV7-2 and J usage is TRBJ2-5; TRBD2 matches 10 bases. The germline gives CDR1 SGHTA, CDR2 FQGNSA. The CDR3 extends over 16 amino acids. Trimming cost V 4 bases and J 4 bases; bases outside gene matches: 9. CDR3 amino acids: CASSYQGVAGGETQYF. As DNA, the CDR3 is TGTGCCAGCAGCTACCAGGGTGTAGCGGGGGGAGAGACCCAGTACTTC.

This chain uses TRBV14 with TRBJ1-3, with unresolved D. CDR1 is SGHDN, CDR2 FVKESK, per germline. Between the trimmed V and J ends, which lost 0 bases and 14 bases, there was a span of 14 bases. The length of the CDR3 is 13 residues. CDR3 nucleotide sequence: TGTGCCAGCAGCCAAGATGTACGGAAACCATTATATTTT. Translating gives CASSQDVRKPLYF.

This clonotype has only a few counts. This chain joins TRBV3-2 and TRBJ2-7; the listed D gene, TRBD1, was not tested against the DNA. TRBV3-2 represents a pseudogene. This CDR3 region has 15 residues. The CDR3 here is CASSLGHRSSYEQYV. For the CDR3, the DNA is TGTGCCAGCAGCCTCGGACACAGGAGCTCCTACGAGCAGTACGTC.

This clonotype occurred a few times. The rearrangement links TRBV6-2 or TRBV6-3 to TRBJ1-2, with D uncertain. Trimming removed 6 bases at V and 4 bases at J, with 6 bases between. This CDR3 is 11 amino acids long. In germline, CDR1 is MNHEY, CDR2 SVGEGT. CDR3 nucleotides: TGTGCCAGCAGGACCGGCTATGGCTACACCTTC. Protein product: CASRTGYGYTF.

The chain carries TRBV4-3 and TRBJ2-5; tentative D call: TRBD2 (7 bases). Deletions cut 1 base from V and 5 bases from J, with 11 bases between. The CDR3 length is 14 residues. CDR1 and CDR2 from the germline V gene are LGHNA and YSLEER. The CDR3 spells CASSQGGGGETQYF. In DNA form, the CDR3 reads TGCGCCAGCAGCCAAGGGGGGGGCGGCGAGACCCAGTACTTC.

J is TRBJ2-3 and V is TRBV6-1; 10 bases agree with TRBD1. The ends lost 0 bases at V and 1 base at J; junction bases unmatched: 4. In germline, CDR1 is MNHNS, CDR2 SASEGT. This CDR3 is built from 17 residues. The CDR3 region has the DNA TGTGCCAGCAGTGAAGCTCGACAGGGGGCCGGCACAGATACGCAGTATTTT. It encodes CASSEARQGAGTDTQYF.

The rearrangement uses TRBV20-1 and TRBJ2-7; possible D gene TRBD2, 7 bases. CDR3 length: 15 residues. V gave up 2 bases and J gave up 4 bases, with 18 bases separating them. The germline V gene encodes CDR1 DFQATT and CDR2 SNEGSKA (reference sequence). The CDR3 nucleotides read TGCAGTGCTAGAAAATCCGCGGGGGCCCTTTACGAGCAGTACGTC. Translation: CSARKSAGALYEQYV.

The table lists this clonotype with a few counts. The genes are TRBV7-3 and TRBJ1-5; D ambiguous. Trimming removed 8 bases from V and 4 bases from J, with 12 bases in between. The CDR3 is 13 residues long. Germline V CDR1 and CDR2: SGHTA, FQGTGA. DNA for the CDR3: TGTGCCAGCTCGAAGGAGGTAAATCAGCCCCAGCATTTT. Translated, it gives CASSKEVNQPQHF.

This clonotype was observed many times. The chain combines TRBV7-2 with TRBJ2-5; TRBD1 matches 10 bases. The CDR3 is 16 residues long. V lost 3 bases, J lost 3 bases, and 7 bases stayed unmatched. The germline V gene encodes CDR1 SGHTA and CDR2 FQGNSA. CDR3: CASSFTHGTGEETQYF. In DNA, the CDR3 is TGTGCCAGCAGCTTCACCCATGGGACAGGGGAAGAGACCCAGTACTTC.

This clonotype was seen at least ten times. The V call is TRBV5-1, the J call TRBJ1-6; D is unclear. Germline lookup yields CDR1 SGHRS and CDR2 YFSETQ. The CDR3 sequence is 15 residues long. Trimming took off 0 bases at V and 6 bases at J, with 10 bases between the two ends. CDR3 amino acids: CASSLEGITNSPLHF. In nucleotides, the CDR3 is TGCGCCAGCAGCTTGGAGGGAATTACTAATTCACCCCTCCACTTT.

This clonotype was seen more than once but under ten times. The chain has TRBV6-5 and TRBJ1-2; no clear D gene. Trimming cost V 6 bases and J 7 bases, with 9 bases left between them. The germline gives CDR1 MNHEY, CDR2 SVGAGI. This CDR3 has 11 amino acids. The CDR3 DNA reads TGTGCCAGCAGGTCCAATTTTGGCTACACCTTC. Translated: CASRSNFGYTF.

This clonotype was seen a handful of times. The V and J genes are TRBV9 and TRBJ1-1; D remains unclear. Trimming stripped 0 bases from V and 4 bases from J, with 13 bases between. The CDR3 covers 15 residues. Germline-derived CDR1 and CDR2 are SGDLS and YYNGEE. CDR3 sequence: CASSVGSASGTEAFF. DNA for the CDR3: TGTGCCAGCAGCGTAGGGTCCGCTTCGGGCACTGAAGCTTTCTTT. Complete variable domain (other parts from reference TRBV9 and TRBJ1-1): DSGVTQTPKHLITATGQRVTLRCSPRSGDLSVYWYQQSLDQGLQFLIQYYNGEERAKGNILERFSAQQFPDLHSELNLSSLELGDSALYFCASSVGSASGTEAFFGQGTRLTVV.

Many counts were recorded for this clonotype. The rearrangement joins TRBV5-1 to TRBJ2-1, with 8 bases identical to TRBD1. CDR1 and CDR2 from the germline V gene are SGHRS and YFSETQ. With V trimmed by 4 bases and J by 10 bases, 7 bases remained unmatched. The length of the CDR3 is 13 residues. This CDR3 reads CASSPDRVREQFF. CDR3 bases: TGCGCCAGCAGCCCGGACAGGGTTCGGGAGCAGTTCTTC. Drawing the rest from reference TRBV5-1 and TRBJ2-1, the complete variable domain is KAGVTQTPRYLIKTRGQQVTLSCSPISGHRSVSWYQQTPGQGLQFLFEYFSETQRNKGNFPGRFSGRQFSNSRSEMNVSTLELGDSALYLCASSPDRVREQFFGPGTRLTVL.

In this sample, this clonotype turned up a few times. V is TRBV7-9 and J is TRBJ2-5; D is perhaps TRBD1 (5 bases). The CDR3 loop spans 15 amino acids. V was shortened by 2 bases and J by 5 bases, with 15 bases between the two germline ends. Germline loops: CDR1 SEHNR, CDR2 FQNEAQ (reference sequence). This chain's CDR3 is CASSLMGVAGETQYF. In DNA form, the CDR3 reads TGTGCCAGCAGCTTAATGGGCGTAGCAGGGGAGACCCAGTACTTC.

The chain links TRBV18 to TRBJ1-2; 9 bases map to TRBD1. The germline gives CDR1 KGHSH, CDR2 LQKENI. CDR3 length: 12 amino acids. After removal of 9 bases from V and 6 bases from J, the junction contained 5 bases not matched to a gene. The CDR3 here is CASHDRGNGYTF. In DNA form, the CDR3 reads TGTGCCAGTCACGACAGGGGGAATGGCTACACCTTC.